A selection of T cell receptor beta chains follows, all from one sample in a study of cytomegalovirus exposure and HLA in healthy donors. Clones were read by immunoSEQ multiplex PCR, and TCRdb kept only the in-frame ones, dropping some. The sample contains about 130,000 clones, approximately 79% of which appear only once. Sample: PBMCs. The receptors derive from a man aged 25 to 40 in good health and CMV-seronegative. Each CDR3 is given with its conserved first and last residue. The D gene is left open where the match is weak. Clone sizes are given selectively: once, few, many, or a class where the clone is expanded.

d_call | j_call | clone_size | v_call | cdr3_aa | cdr3_nt
- | TRBJ1-2 | - | TRBV16 | CASSLRGDYGYTF | TGTGCCAGCAGCCTTCGAGGGGACTATGGCTATACCTTC
- | TRBJ2-7 | once | TRBV28 | CASSLPSTGYEQYF | TGTGCCAGCAGTCTACCATCAACAGGCTACGAGCAGTACTTC
TRBD1 | TRBJ1-1 | - | TRBV25-1 | CASSVGTGSLEAFF | TGTGCCAGCAGTGTCGGGACAGGGTCCCTTGAAGCTTTCTTT
- | TRBJ1-5 | - | TRBV4-2 | CASSQDSGRGRSSSNQPQHF | TGTGCCAGCAGCCAAGATAGTGGGAGGGGACGCAGCTCGAGCAATCAGCCCCAGCATTTT
TRBD2 | TRBJ2-3 | - | TRBV2 | CASSELSGASTDTQYF | TGTGCCAGCAGTGAGTTAAGCGGGGCGAGCACAGATACGCAGTATTTT
- | TRBJ2-7 | - | TRBV2 | CASSETQETYEQYF | TGTGCCAGCAGTGAAACACAGGAAACCTACGAGCAGTACTTC
- | TRBJ2-6 | - | TRBV21-1 | CASSKGRQEPYSGANVLTF | TGTGCCAGCAGCAAAGGGAGACAGGAGCCCTACTCTGGGGCCAACGTCCTGACTTTC
- | TRBJ2-3 | - | TRBV20-1 | CSASTGTQYF | TGCAGTGCTTCTACAGGTACGCAGTATTTT
- | TRBJ1-2 | - | TRBV29-1 | CSVGSMHGYTF | TGCAGCGTCGGGAGTATGCATGGCTACACCTTC
TRBD1 | TRBJ2-1 | few | TRBV4-3 | CASSQRYRGNEQFF | TGCGCCAGCAGCCAACGTTACAGGGGAAATGAGCAGTTCTTC
- | TRBJ1-2 | - | TRBV6-1 | CASHFRENYGYTF | TGTGCCAGCCACTTCAGGGAAAACTATGGCTACACCTTC
- | TRBJ1-6 | - | TRBV28 | CASSFFQGFSDSPLHF | TGTGCCAGCAGTTTTTTTCAGGGTTTTTCGGATTCACCCCTCCACTTT
TRBD2 | TRBJ2-4 | - | TRBV4-1 | CASSQGAGTDIQYF | TGCGCCAGCAGCCAAGGAGCGGGGACGGACATTCAGTACTTC
TRBD1 | TRBJ1-2 | - | TRBV15 | CATSRETQGALGYTF | TGTGCCACCAGCAGAGAAACACAGGGGGCACTTGGCTACACCTTC
- | TRBJ2-7 | once | TRBV28 | CASSSFGGSHYEQYF | TGTGCCAGCAGTTCCTTTGGGGGGTCCCACTACGAGCAGTACTTC
- | TRBJ2-2 | - | TRBV10-3 | CAPRNTGELFF | TGTGCCCCGCGGAACACCGGGGAGCTGTTTTTT
TRBD1 | TRBJ1-1 | - | TRBV7-2 | CASSIQGAFTEAFF | TGTGCCAGCAGCATACAGGGGGCATTCACTGAAGCTTTCTTT
- | TRBJ2-3 | - | TRBV6-4 | CASSPFIGGTQYF | TGTGCCAGCAGTCCGTTTATCGGCGGTACGCAGTATTTT
TRBD1 | TRBJ1-1 | - | TRBV30 | CAWSNRGGTEAFF | TGTGCCTGGAGTAACAGGGGGGGAACTGAAGCTTTCTTT
- | TRBJ2-7 | - | TRBV30 | CAWRPVSYEQYF | TGTGCCTGGAGGCCAGTATCCTACGAGCAGTACTTC
- | TRBJ2-3 | - | TRBV4-1 | CASSQERAGFSTDTQYF | TGCGCCAGCAGCCAAGAAAGAGCAGGGTTTTCGACAGATACGCAGTATTTT
TRBD1 | TRBJ2-6 | - | TRBV9 | CAGSAYGQVISGANVLTF | TGTGCCGGCAGCGCCTACGGACAGGTTATCTCTGGGGCCAACGTCCTGACTTTC
- | TRBJ1-5 | - | TRBV7-9 | CASSLQGNQPQHF | TGTGCCAGCAGCTTGCAGGGAAATCAGCCCCAGCATTTT
- | TRBJ2-7 | - | TRBV5-1 | CASSQGIGYEQYF | TGCGCCAGCAGCCAGGGGATTGGATACGAGCAGTACTTC
- | TRBJ1-1 | - | TRBV7-8 | CASSLANGGAHTEAFF | TGTGCCAGCAGCTTAGCGAATGGGGGGGCGCATACTGAAGCTTTCTTT
TRBD1 | TRBJ2-7 | - | TRBV30 | CAWSTPGQGNPYEQYF | TGTGCCTGGAGTACCCCGGGACAGGGAAACCCCTACGAGCAGTACTTC
TRBD1 | TRBJ2-7 | - | TRBV7-6 | CASSWETRDRAKNPYEQYF | TGTGCCAGCAGCTGGGAAACCCGGGACAGGGCCAAGAATCCCTACGAGCAGTACTTC
TRBD1 | TRBJ1-2 | - | TRBV27 | CASSPGGTVYGYTF | TGTGCCAGCAGCCCAGGGGGGACAGTCTATGGCTACACCTTC
- | TRBJ1-1 | - | TRBV19 | CASAPGVTEAFF | TGTGCCAGTGCTCCCGGAGTGACTGAAGCTTTCTTT
TRBD2 | TRBJ2-3 | - | TRBV7-2 | CASSSRLAGGPDTQYF | TGTGCCAGCAGCTCGAGACTAGCGGGGGGGCCAGATACGCAGTATTTT
- | TRBJ1-3 | - | TRBV6-1 | CASSEPGNSGNTIYF | TGTGCCAGCAGTGAACCAGGAAACTCTGGAAACACCATATATTTT
TRBD1 | TRBJ1-2 | - | TRBV6-6 | CARSQGAAYGYTF | TGTGCCAGGTCGCAGGGGGCAGCCTATGGCTACACCTTC
TRBD2 | TRBJ2-3 | - | TRBV5-6 | CASSLDSGLADTQYF | TGTGCCAGCAGCTTGGATTCTGGACTAGCAGATACGCAGTATTTT
TRBD1 | TRBJ1-1 | - | TRBV6-5 | CASSYSMDRGHTEAFF | TGTGCCAGCAGTTACTCTATGGACAGGGGACACACTGAAGCTTTCTTT
TRBD1 | TRBJ1-2 | - | TRBV30 | CAWGTGGSGYTF | TGTGCCTGGGGGACAGGGGGGTCTGGCTACACCTTC
TRBD1 | TRBJ2-5 | - | TRBV2 | CASSGTGTEETQYF | TGTGCCAGCAGTGGGACCGGGACAGAAGAGACCCAGTACTTC
TRBD1 | TRBJ1-2 | - | TRBV23-1 | CASTPGTGYGYTF | TGCGCCAGCACGCCCGGGACAGGCTATGGCTACACCTTC
- | TRBJ1-2 | - | TRBV21-1 | CASSKYSASQNYGYTF | TGTGCCAGCAGCAAGTACAGTGCCTCCCAGAACTATGGCTACACCTTC
- | TRBJ1-2 | - | TRBV28 | CASSLAGGLAGGYTF | TGTGCCAGCAGTTTGGCTGGGGGCTTAGCGGGGGGCTACACCTTC
- | TRBJ1-1 | - | TRBV19 | CASSIERVSEAFF | TGTGCCAGTAGTATCGAGAGGGTCTCTGAAGCTTTCTTT
TRBD2 | TRBJ2-7 | - | TRBV5-1 | CASSWGLAGGRSYEQYF | TGCGCCAGCAGCTGGGGACTAGCGGGGGGGAGATCCTACGAGCAGTACTTC
- | TRBJ2-3 | few | TRBV7-3 | CASSRQGQGDTQYF | TGTGCCAGCAGTCGGCAGGGGCAGGGGGATACGCAGTATTTT
- | TRBJ2-5 | - | TRBV5-1 | CASSLALTLANQETQYF | TGCGCCAGCAGCTTGGCCCTCACCCTAGCGAACCAAGAGACCCAGTACTTC
- | TRBJ1-5 | - | TRBV7-9 | CSSSLSGQPQHF | TGTTCCAGCAGCTTATCGGGGCAGCCCCAGCATTTT
- | TRBJ2-7 | - | TRBV10-3 | CAISGRAGWSYEQYF | TGTGCCATCAGTGGACGGGCGGGGTGGTCCTACGAGCAGTACTTC
- | TRBJ2-2 | - | TRBV6-1 | CASRLNTGELFF | TGTGCCAGCAGACTCAACACCGGGGAGCTGTTTTTT
- | TRBJ1-2 | - | TRBV5-6 | CASSPEGDGYTF | TGTGCCAGCAGCCCGGAAGGGGATGGCTACACCTTC
TRBD1 | TRBJ1-4 | - | TRBV15 | CATSRDRAGGYEKLFF | TGTGCCACCAGCAGAGATCGGGCAGGGGGCTATGAAAAACTGTTTTTT
TRBD2 | TRBJ2-3 | - | TRBV29-1 | CSVVLNSGGFVTDTQYF | TGCAGCGTTGTCCTCAACAGCGGGGGGTTTGTAACAGATACGCAGTATTTT
- | TRBJ1-1 | - | TRBV18 | CASSPYGGTEAFF | TGTGCCAGCTCACCATACGGGGGCACTGAAGCTTTCTTT
- | TRBJ1-4 | few | TRBV15 | CATEPGEKLFF | TGTGCCACCGAACCGGGGGAAAAACTGTTTTTT
- | TRBJ1-1 | - | TRBV14 | CASSHTGRAEAFF | TGTGCCAGCAGCCACACCGGGAGGGCAGAAGCTTTCTTT
TRBD1 | TRBJ2-7 | - | TRBV9 | CASSVGGTGYVEQYF | TGTGCCAGCAGCGTAGGAGGGACAGGGTATGTCGAGCAGTACTTC
- | TRBJ2-1 | - | TRBV28 | CASSLVVGTANEQFF | TGTGCCAGCAGTTTAGTTGTGGGCACAGCCAATGAGCAGTTCTTC